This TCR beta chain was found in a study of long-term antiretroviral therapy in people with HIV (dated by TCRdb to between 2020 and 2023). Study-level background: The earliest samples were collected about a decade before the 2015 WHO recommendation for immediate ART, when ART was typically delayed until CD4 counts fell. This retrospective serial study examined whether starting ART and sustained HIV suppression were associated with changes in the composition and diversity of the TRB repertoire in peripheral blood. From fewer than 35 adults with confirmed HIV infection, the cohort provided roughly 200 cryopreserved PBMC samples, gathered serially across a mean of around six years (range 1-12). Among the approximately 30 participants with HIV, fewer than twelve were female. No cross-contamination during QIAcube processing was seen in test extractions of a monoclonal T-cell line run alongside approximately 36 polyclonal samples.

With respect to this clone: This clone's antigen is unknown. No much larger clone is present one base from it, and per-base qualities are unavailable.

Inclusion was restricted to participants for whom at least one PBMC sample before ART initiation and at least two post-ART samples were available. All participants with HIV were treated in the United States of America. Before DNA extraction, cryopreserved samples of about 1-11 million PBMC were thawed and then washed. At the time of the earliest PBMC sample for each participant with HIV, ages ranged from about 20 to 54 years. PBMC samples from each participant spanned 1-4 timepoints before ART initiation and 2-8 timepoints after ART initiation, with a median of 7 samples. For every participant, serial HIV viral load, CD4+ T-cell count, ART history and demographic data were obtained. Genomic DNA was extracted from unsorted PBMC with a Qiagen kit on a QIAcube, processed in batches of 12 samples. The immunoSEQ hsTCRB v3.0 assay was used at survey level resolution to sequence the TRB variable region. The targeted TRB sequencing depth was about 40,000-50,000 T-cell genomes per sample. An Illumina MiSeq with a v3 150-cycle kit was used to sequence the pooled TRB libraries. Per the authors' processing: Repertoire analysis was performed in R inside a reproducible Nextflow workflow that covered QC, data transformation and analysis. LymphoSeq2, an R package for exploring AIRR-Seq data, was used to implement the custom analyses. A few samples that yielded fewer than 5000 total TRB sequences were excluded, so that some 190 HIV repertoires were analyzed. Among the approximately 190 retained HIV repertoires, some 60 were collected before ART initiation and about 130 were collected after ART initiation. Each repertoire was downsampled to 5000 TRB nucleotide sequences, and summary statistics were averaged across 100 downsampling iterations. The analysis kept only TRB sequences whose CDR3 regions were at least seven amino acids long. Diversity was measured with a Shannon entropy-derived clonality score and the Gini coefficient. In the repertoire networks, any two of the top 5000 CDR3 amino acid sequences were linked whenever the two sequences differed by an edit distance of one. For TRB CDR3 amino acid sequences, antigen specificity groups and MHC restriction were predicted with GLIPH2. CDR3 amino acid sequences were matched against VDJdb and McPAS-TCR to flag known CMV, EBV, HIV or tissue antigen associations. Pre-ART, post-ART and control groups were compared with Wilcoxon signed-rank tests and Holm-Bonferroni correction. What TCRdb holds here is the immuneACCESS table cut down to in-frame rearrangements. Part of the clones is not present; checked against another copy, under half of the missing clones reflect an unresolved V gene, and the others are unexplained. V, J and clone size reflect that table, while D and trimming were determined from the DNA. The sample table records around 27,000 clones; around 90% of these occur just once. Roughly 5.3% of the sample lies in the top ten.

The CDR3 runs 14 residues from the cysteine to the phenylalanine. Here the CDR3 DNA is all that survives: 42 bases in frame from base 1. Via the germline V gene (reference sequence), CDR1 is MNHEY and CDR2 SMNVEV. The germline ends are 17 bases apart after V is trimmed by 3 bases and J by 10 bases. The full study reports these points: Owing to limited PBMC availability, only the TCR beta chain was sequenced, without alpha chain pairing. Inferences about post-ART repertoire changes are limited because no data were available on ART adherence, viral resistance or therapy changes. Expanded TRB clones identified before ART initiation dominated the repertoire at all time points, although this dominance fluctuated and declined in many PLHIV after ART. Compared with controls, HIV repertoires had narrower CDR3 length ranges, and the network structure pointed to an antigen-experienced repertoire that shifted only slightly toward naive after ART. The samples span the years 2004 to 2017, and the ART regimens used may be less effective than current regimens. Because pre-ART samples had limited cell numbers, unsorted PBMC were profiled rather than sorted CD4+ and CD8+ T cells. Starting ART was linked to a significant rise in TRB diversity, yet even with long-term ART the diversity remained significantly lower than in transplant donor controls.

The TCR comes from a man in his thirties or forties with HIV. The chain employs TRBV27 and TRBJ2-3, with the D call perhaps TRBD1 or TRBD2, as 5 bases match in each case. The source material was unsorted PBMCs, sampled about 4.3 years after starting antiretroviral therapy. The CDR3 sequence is CASSFFVGGKAQYF. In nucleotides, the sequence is TGTGCCAGCAGTTTTTTCGTTGGGGGTAAGGCGCAGTATTTT.